This paragraph reports one T cell receptor (beta chain). What it recognizes is unknown. Template switching created a universal primer site, and the cDNA included unique molecular identifiers. TCRdb re-derived calls from the 5' RACE reads in MiXCR, one entry per CDR3 protein. The repertoire includes around 530,000 distinct CDR3 sequences, 12% to 15% of them detected once, and roughly 0.44% sits in the top ten. This record comes from a study of identical twins. Study observations and caveats: In cord blood, abundant beta clonotypes had fewer insertions; memory showed no trend.

V was cut by 3 bases and J by 8 bases, with 10 bases left in between. Germline CDR1 KGHSH, CDR2 LQKENI. This CDR3 is 12 amino acids long. The donors were all healthy and Caucasian. The same sample was also studied in work on yellow fever vaccine responses in identical twins.

The V call is TRBV18, the J call TRBJ1-1; tentatively, D is TRBD1 (6 bases). The sequence derives from a woman aged 18-29 years in good health. Sample: CD4+ T cells sorted from blood. As DNA, the CDR3 is TGTGCCAGCTCACCCATGACAGGAGAAGCTTTCTTT. It translates to CASSPMTGEAFF.